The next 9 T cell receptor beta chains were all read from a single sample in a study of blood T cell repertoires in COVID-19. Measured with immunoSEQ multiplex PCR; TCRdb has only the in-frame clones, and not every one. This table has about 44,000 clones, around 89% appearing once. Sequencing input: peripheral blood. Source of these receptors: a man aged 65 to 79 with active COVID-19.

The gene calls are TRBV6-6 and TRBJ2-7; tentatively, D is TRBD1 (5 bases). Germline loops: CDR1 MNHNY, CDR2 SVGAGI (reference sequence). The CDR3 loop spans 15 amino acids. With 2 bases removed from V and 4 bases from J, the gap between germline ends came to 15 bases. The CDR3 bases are TGTGCCAGCAGTTACGTTCCCGGTAGGGGATACGAGCAGTACTTC. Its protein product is CASSYVPGRGYEQYF.

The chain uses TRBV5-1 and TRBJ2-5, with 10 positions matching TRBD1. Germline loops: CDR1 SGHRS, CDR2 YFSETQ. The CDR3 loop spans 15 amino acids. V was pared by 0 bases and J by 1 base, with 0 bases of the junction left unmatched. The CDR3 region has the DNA TGCGCCAGCAGCTTGGGGACAGGGGGCCAAGAGACCCAGTACTTC. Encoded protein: CASSLGTGGQETQYF.

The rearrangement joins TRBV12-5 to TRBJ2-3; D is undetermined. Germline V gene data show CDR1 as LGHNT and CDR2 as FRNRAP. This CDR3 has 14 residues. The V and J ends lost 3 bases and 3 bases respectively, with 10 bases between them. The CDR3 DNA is TGTGCTAGTGGTTTTGAGGTGAATACAGATACGCAGTATTTT. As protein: CASGFEVNTDTQYF.

The CDR3 coding sequence is TGCGCCAGCAGCCGGACAGGGGGAACTGAAGCTTTCTTT. The encoded protein is CASSRTGGTEAFF. The V gene is TRBV5-1, the J gene TRBJ1-1; TRBD1 agrees at 10 bases. V was clipped by 4 bases and J by 5 bases; unmatched bases: 2. CDR1 is SGHRS and CDR2 is YFSETQ in the germline V gene. This CDR3 spans 13 amino acids. Looking up the rest from reference TRBV5-1 and TRBJ1-1 gives the full variable domain: KAGVTQTPRYLIKTRGQQVTLSCSPISGHRSVSWYQQTPGQGLQFLFEYFSETQRNKGNFPGRFSGRQFSNSRSEMNVSTLELGDSALYLCASSRTGGTEAFFGQGTRLTVV.

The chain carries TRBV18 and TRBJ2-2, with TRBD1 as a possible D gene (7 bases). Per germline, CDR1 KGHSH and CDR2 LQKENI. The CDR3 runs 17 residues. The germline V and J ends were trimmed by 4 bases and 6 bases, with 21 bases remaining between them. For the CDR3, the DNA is TGTGCCAGCTCACTCCGCCCCGACAGGGAGGATCCCGGGGAGCTGTTTTTT. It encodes CASSLRPDREDPGELFF.

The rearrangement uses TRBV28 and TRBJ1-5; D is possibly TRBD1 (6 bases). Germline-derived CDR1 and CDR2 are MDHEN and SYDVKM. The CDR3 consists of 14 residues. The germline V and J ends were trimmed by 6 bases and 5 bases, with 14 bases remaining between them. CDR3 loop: CASRLTGLYQPQHF. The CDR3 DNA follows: TGTGCCAGCAGATTAACAGGGTTATATCAGCCCCAGCATTTT. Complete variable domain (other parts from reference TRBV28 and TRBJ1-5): DVKVTQSSRYLVKRTGEKVFLECVQDMDHENMFWYRQDPGLGLRLIYFSYDVKMKEKGDIPEGYSVSREKKERFSLILESASTNQTSMYLCASRLTGLYQPQHFGDGTRLSIL.

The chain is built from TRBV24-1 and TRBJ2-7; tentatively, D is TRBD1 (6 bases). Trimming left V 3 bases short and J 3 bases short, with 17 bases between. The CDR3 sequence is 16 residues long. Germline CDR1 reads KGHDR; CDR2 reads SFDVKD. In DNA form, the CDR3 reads TGTGCCACCAGTGATCAATCGGCTAGGGGGTTCTACGAGCAGTACTTC. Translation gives CATSDQSARGFYEQYF.

CDR3 amino acids: CASSVQPGQGGEQYF. The DNA for the CDR3 is TGTGCCAGCAGTGTTCAGCCGGGACAGGGGGGCGAGCAGTACTTC. The chain carries TRBV28 and TRBJ2-7; 11 bases fit TRBD1. V was pared by 5 bases and J by 6 bases, with 9 bases of the junction left unmatched. CDR1 is MDHEN, CDR2 SYDVKM, per germline. The CDR3 extends over 15 amino acids.

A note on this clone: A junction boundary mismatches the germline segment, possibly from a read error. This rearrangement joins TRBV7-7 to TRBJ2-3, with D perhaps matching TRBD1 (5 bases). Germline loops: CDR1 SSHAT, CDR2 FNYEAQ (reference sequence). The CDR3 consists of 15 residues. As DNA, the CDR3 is TGTGCTAGCAGCCCAACGACAGCTAGCACAGATACGCAGTATTTT. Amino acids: CASSPTTASTDTQYF.